The clone carrying this T cell receptor beta chain has at least ten counts. Its specificity is unknown. Treg sorting used a CD4+CD25+CD127-/low gate. TCRdb re-called the 5' RACE reads through MiXCR, storing one row per CDR3 protein. The table records fewer than 55,000 distinct CDR3 sequences, about a fifth of them present only once. Germline V lookup: CDR1 LGHDT, CDR2 YNNKEL (reference sequence). Unmatched junction bases numbered 3, after V lost 4 bases and J lost 3 bases. The CDR3 consists of 15 residues. Study-wide results and limits: The larger-cohort validation was restricted to a single TCR beta V-J rearrangement rather than whole repertoires.

The chain uses TRBV3-1 and TRBJ2-1, with 10 bases lining up with TRBD2. The material sequenced was Tregs sorted from a lymph node. The receptor comes from a female donor with breast cancer. The DNA for the CDR3 is TGTGCCAGCAGCCTAGCGGGAGGCCTCTACAATGAGCAGTTCTTC. Translating gives CASSLAGGLYNEQFF.